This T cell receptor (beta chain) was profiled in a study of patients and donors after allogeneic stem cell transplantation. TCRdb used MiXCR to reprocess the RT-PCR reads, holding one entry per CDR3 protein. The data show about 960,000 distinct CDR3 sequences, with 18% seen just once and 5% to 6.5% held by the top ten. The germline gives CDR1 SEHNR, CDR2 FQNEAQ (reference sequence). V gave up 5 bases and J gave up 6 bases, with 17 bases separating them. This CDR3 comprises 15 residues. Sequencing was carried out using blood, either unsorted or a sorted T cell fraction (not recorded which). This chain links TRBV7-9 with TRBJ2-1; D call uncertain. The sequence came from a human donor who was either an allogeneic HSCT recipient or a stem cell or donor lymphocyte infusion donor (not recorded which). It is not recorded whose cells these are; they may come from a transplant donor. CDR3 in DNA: TGTGCCAGCAGCCATTGGACGGTGGGGATCAATGAGCAGTTCTTC. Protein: CASSHWTVGINEQFF.